This TCR beta chain was retrieved from a study of shared clonotypes between healthy human individuals. Turning to the study itself: Aged 18 to 49, the donors were a couple of women and a few men. Findings and limits, study-wide: Naive CD4 clonotypes overlapped across a handful of donors at roughly 5.1%. Rarefaction gave evidence that sorted-subset sequencing remained incomplete despite large depth. Estimated richness was generally greater in naive than memory subsets.

Germline loops: CDR1 MNHNS, CDR2 SASEGT. This CDR3 spans 14 amino acids. V gave up 4 bases and J gave up 9 bases; unmatched junction bases: 8. Naive CD8 cells comprised CD45RO-negative, CCR7-positively selected cells, excluding terminally differentiated effector memory CD45RA+ cells. This clone was seen once. Its antigen remains unknown. Assay used: immunoSEQ multiplex PCR; TCRdb lists only in-frame clones, some missing. The sample gives roughly 2.1 million clones, roughly 91% of which show up once; under 2% is in the top ten. The material sequenced was naive CD8+ T cells from PBMCs. The V call is TRBV6-1, the J call TRBJ2-2; the match to TRBD1 covers 7 bases. This receptor was identified in a young man in good health. Some clones in this sample may be carry-over from other donors' samples. CDR3 coding DNA: TGTGCCAGCAGTGCCCGCACAGGGGCGCGGGAGCTGTTTTTT. Protein: CASSARTGARELFF.